These 2 T cell receptor beta chains were all obtained from the same sample, sequenced in a study of monozygotic twins with inflammatory bowel disease. From its re-call of the 5' RACE reads, TCRdb lists each CDR3 protein once, without DNA. The sample holds about 210,000 distinct CDR3 sequences. Sequences were obtained from blood. All receptors derive from a human donor with ulcerative colitis or Crohn's disease, or a healthy co-twin of an affected twin (not recorded which).

This sequence joins TRBV6-5 and TRBJ1-2; absent DNA, TCRdb's TRBD1 call cannot be checked. CDR3 length: 15 amino acids. The germline V gene has CDR1 MNHEY and CDR2 SVGAGI. The CDR3 protein is CASSYASGTGSGYTF.

V and J are TRBV15 and TRBJ1-1; no DNA is available, so the TRBD1 call from TCRdb remains unchecked. CDR1 is LNHNV, CDR2 YYDKDF, per germline (reference sequence). CDR3 size: 13 residues. The CDR3: CATSREGETEAFF. Full variable domain (missing parts from reference TRBV15 and TRBJ1-1): DAMVIQNPRYQVTQFGKPVTLSCSQTLNHNVMYWYQQKSSQAPKLLFHYYDKDFNNEADTPDNFQSRRPNTSFCFLDIRSPGLGDTAMYLCATSREGETEAFFGQGTRLTVV.